Reported below is one T cell receptor (beta chain). Repertoires were generated with immunoSEQ multiplex PCR, while TCRdb's copy carries only in-frame clones and drops some. The sample holds about 59,000 clones, more than 75% seen once. This entry is derived from a study of blood T cell repertoires in COVID-19. Study at large: Specimens from acute and convalescent COVID-19 originated in the United States, Italy and Spain. PBMCs, B-cell-depleted T cells, or T cells provided the cDNA or gDNA that made up the material.

Trimming took 3 bases from V and 0 from J; bases not matched to a gene: 3. The CDR3 is 15 amino acids. Germline V gene data show CDR1 as KGHSH and CDR2 as LQKENI. The rearrangement links TRBV18 to TRBJ2-3; 7 positions agree with TRBD1. The sample consisted of peripheral blood. The sequence was collected from a man aged 80 or over in a cohort sampled during active COVID-19. CDR3 protein: CASSPWDSSTDTQYF. CDR3 coding DNA: TGTGCCAGCTCACCTTGGGACAGCAGCACAGATACGCAGTATTTT.